This passage covers 20 T cell receptor beta chains from one sample sequenced in a study of memory CD4+ T cells and cytomegalovirus serostatus. Sequenced by immunoSEQ multiplex PCR; TCRdb stores in-frame clones only, minus some. The sample includes tens of thousands of clones, around 76% of them seen just once. Single viable CD3+CD4+CD8-CD45RO+ cells were sorted as the memory CD4+ T cells. Material: memory CD4+ T cells from blood. The receptors stem from an adult in good health and CMV-seropositive.

This clone was detected once. The rearrangement links TRBV5-6 to TRBJ2-1; 9 nucleotides match TRBD2. V dropped 0 bases and J dropped 11; count of bases not matched to a gene: 12. The CDR3 is 16 amino acids. Germline V gene sequence: CDR1 SGHDT, CDR2 YYEEEE. The CDR3: CASSLGPSSAGGQQFF. CDR3 DNA: TGTGCCAGCAGCTTGGGCCCTTCCTCAGCGGGGGGCCAGCAGTTCTTC.

This chain joins TRBV18 and TRBJ2-4, with 9 bases lining up with TRBD1. Germline lookup yields CDR1 KGHSH and CDR2 LQKENI. The junction had 6 bases not matched to a gene; V was cut back by 3 bases and J by 6 bases. CDR3 size: 15 residues. This CDR3 is CASSPRTGELNIQYF. CDR3 DNA: TGTGCCAGCTCACCGCGGACAGGGGAGCTAAACATTCAGTACTTC.

The chain couples TRBV7-9 to TRBJ1-2, with unresolved D. The CDR3 is 13 amino acids. Trimming removed 2 bases from V and 5 bases from J, with 9 bases in between. Germline V gives CDR1 SEHNR, CDR2 FQNEAQ (reference sequence). The DNA for the CDR3 is TGTGCCAGCAGCTTATCCTCGAGGTATGGCTACACCTTC. It yields the protein CASSLSSRYGYTF.

V and J are TRBV11-2 and TRBJ2-1; D is uncertain. V dropped 0 bases and J dropped 1 base, with 4 bases sitting between them. The CDR3 is 14 residues long. Germline-derived CDR1 and CDR2 are SGHAT and FQNNGV. CDR3 sequence: CASSLDRSYNEQFF. DNA of the CDR3: TGTGCCAGCAGCTTAGACAGATCCTACAATGAGCAGTTCTTC.

This chain connects TRBV7-3 to TRBJ2-7, with D maybe TRBD2 (6 bases). CDR1 and CDR2 from the germline V gene are SGHTA and FQGTGA. Trimming left V 2 bases short and J 6 bases short, with 11 bases between. The CDR3 has 13 residues. The CDR3, as DNA: TGTGCCAGCAGCTTAGACACCGGGGGCGAGCAGTACTTC. Amino acids: CASSLDTGGEQYF. Full variable domain (missing parts from reference TRBV7-3 and TRBJ2-7): GAGVSQTPSNKVTEKGKYVELRCDPISGHTALYWYRQSLGQGPEFLIYFQGTGAADDSGLPNDRFFAVRPEGSVSTLKIQRTERGDSAVYLCASSLDTGGEQYFGPGTRLTVT.

The table lists this clone with a few counts. The chain has TRBV27 and TRBJ2-7; D unresolved. Germline CDR1 reads MNHEY; CDR2 reads SMNVEV (reference sequence). V was shortened by 6 bases and J by 3 bases, with 6 bases between the two germline ends. The CDR3 extends over 11 amino acids. The CDR3 region has the DNA TGTGCCAGCAGGGGGATCTACGAGCAGTACTTC. Amino acid sequence: CASRGIYEQYF.

The rearrangement uses TRBV7-2 and TRBJ2-7; 7 bases are shared with TRBD1. CDR1 SGHTA and CDR2 FQGNSA come from the germline V gene. Trimming removed 2 bases from V and 3 bases from J; junction bases left unmatched: 1. The CDR3 has 13 amino acids. The chain's CDR3 is CASSLRDSYEQYF. The DNA of the CDR3 is TGTGCCAGCAGCTTAAGGGACAGCTACGAGCAGTACTTC.

The chain recombines TRBV18 with TRBJ2-3, with TRBD1 identical over 8 bases. This CDR3 region has 15 residues. Trimming cost V 3 bases and J 4 bases; bases outside gene matches: 6. Germline lookup yields CDR1 KGHSH and CDR2 LQKENI. In DNA form, the CDR3 reads TGTGCCAGCTCACCCCGGCAACAGGGGGCAGATACGCAGTATTTT. It specifies CASSPRQQGADTQYF.

The DNA of the CDR3 is TGTGCCAGCGGGACAGGGTCTTTGGGCAATCAGCCCCAGCATTTT. Its translation is CASGTGSLGNQPQHF. This chain uses TRBV19 with TRBJ1-5; 9 bases fit TRBD1. CDR1 LNHDA and CDR2 SQIVND come from the germline V gene (reference sequence). Trimming removed 9 bases from V and 2 bases from J; junction bases left unmatched: 8. CDR3 size: 15 residues.

The chain carries TRBV6-1 and TRBJ2-7; 11 positions agree with TRBD2. Looked up from germline, CDR1 is MNHNS and CDR2 is SASEGT. This CDR3 is 14 amino acids long. Germline trimming cut 6 bases from V and 6 bases from J; bases unmatched to any gene: 7. The CDR3 here is CASRLAGGPLEQYF. CDR3 DNA sequence: TGTGCCAGCAGATTAGCGGGGGGGCCCCTCGAGCAGTACTTC.

This clone was counted only a few times. The chain joins TRBV19 to TRBJ1-5; D is uncertain. V was clipped by 7 bases and J by 7 bases, with 17 bases between them. Germline CDR1 LNHDA, CDR2 SQIVND (reference sequence). CDR3 length: 14 amino acids. The CDR3 coding sequence is TGTGCCAGTACTCTCTTACTGGGGAACCAGCCCCAGCATTTT. Translating gives CASTLLLGNQPQHF.

The rearrangement links TRBV2 to TRBJ2-1; 7 bases match TRBD1. From germline, CDR1 is SNHLY and CDR2 FYNNEI. V gave up 7 bases and J gave up 2 bases; unmatched junction bases: 5. The CDR3 is made up of 14 amino acids. The DNA of the CDR3 is TGTGCCAGCACCCGGACAGGCGCCTACAATGAGCAGTTCTTC. This translates into CASTRTGAYNEQFF.

The chain joins TRBV11-2 to TRBJ1-2; D is unclear. The CDR3 contains 17 residues. The V end was cut by 4 bases, the J end by 2 bases, with 20 bases between. Germline CDR1 and CDR2: SGHAT and FQNNGV. The CDR3 DNA reads as TGTGCCAGCAGCTCCCCCCTCCGACCGGCGGGGAACTATGGCTACACCTTC. The encoded protein is CASSSPLRPAGNYGYTF.

The chain couples TRBV5-1 to TRBJ2-6; no clear D gene. There are 15 residues in the CDR3. Trimming removed 0 bases at V and 4 bases at J, with 8 bases between. The germline V gene has CDR1 SGHRS and CDR2 YFSETQ. The CDR3 nucleotides are TGCGCCAGCAGCTTGGTACATTCGGGGGCCAACGTCCTGACTTTC. Translating gives CASSLVHSGANVLTF.

V usage is TRBV7-8 and J usage is TRBJ1-2; the D gene is possibly TRBD1 (5 bases). The V gene's germline CDR1 is SGHVS and CDR2 FQNEAQ. V gave up 4 bases and J gave up 3 bases, with 15 bases separating them. This CDR3 has 15 residues. The CDR3 here is CASSSGARPDYGYTF. In DNA, the CDR3 is TGTGCCAGCAGCTCCGGGGCCAGGCCAGACTATGGCTACACCTTC.

The CDR3 reads CASRQRDRAEAFF. The CDR3 DNA follows: TGTGCCAGTAGACAACGGGACAGGGCTGAAGCTTTCTTT. The chain combines TRBV19 with TRBJ1-1; 9 nucleotides match TRBD1. CDR3 length equals 13 residues. From germline, CDR1 is LNHDA and CDR2 SQIVND (reference sequence). V was clipped by 6 bases and J by 6 bases; unmatched bases: 5.

This chain links TRBV5-4 with TRBJ1-1; possible D gene TRBD1, 6 bases. The germline gives CDR1 SGHNT, CDR2 YYREEE (reference sequence). V was shortened by 5 bases and J by 3 bases, with 11 bases between the two germline ends. This CDR3 is built from 13 residues. The CDR3 spells CASSSDRDTEAFF. The CDR3 DNA reads TGTGCCAGCAGTTCGGACAGAGACACTGAAGCTTTCTTT. Full variable domain (remainder filled in from reference TRBV5-4 and TRBJ1-1): ETGVTQSPTHLIKTRGQQVTLRCSSQSGHNTVSWYQQALGQGPQFIFQYYREEENGRGNFPPRFSGLQFPNYSSELNVNALELDDSALYLCASSSDRDTEAFFGQGTRLTVV.

The genes are TRBV2 and TRBJ1-2; TRBD1 might be the D (5 bases). The CDR3 has 16 amino acids. Trimming removed 2 bases from V and 4 bases from J, with 17 bases in between. From germline, CDR1 is SNHLY and CDR2 FYNNEI. In DNA form, the CDR3 reads TGTGCCAGCAGTGAATCACCTCCGGGGGTGGCCTATGGCTACACCTTC. Protein sequence: CASSESPPGVAYGYTF.

The genes are TRBV6-1 and TRBJ1-2; 9 nucleotides align to TRBD1. The CDR3 contains 15 residues. Germline V gives CDR1 MNHNS, CDR2 SASEGT. Trimming removed 6 bases from V and 8 bases from J; junction bases left unmatched: 13. The CDR3 loop is CASSPSWGQGWGYTF. CDR3 sequence (DNA): TGTGCCAGCAGCCCCTCCTGGGGACAGGGTTGGGGCTACACCTTC.

V usage is TRBV6-5 and J usage is TRBJ1-5, with D maybe TRBD1 (5 bases). The CDR3 is 15 residues long. Trimming stripped 6 bases from V and 5 bases from J, with 17 bases between. CDR1 is MNHEY and CDR2 is SVGAGI in the germline V gene. The CDR3 loop is CASSLTGGEDQPQHF. As DNA, the CDR3 is TGTGCCAGCAGCCTTACGGGGGGGGAAGATCAGCCCCAGCATTTT.